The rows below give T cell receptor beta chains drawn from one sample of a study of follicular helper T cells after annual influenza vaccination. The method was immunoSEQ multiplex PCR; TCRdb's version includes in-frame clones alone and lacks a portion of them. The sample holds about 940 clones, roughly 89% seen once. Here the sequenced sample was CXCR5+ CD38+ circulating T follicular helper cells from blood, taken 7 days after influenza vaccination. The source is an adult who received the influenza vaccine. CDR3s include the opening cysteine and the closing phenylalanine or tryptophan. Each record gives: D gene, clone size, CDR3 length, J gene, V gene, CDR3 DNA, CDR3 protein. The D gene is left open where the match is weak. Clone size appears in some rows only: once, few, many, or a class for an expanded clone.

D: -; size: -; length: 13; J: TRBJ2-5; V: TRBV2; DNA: TGTGCCAGCAGTGAACGGACTAAAGAGACCCAGTACTTC; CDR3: CASSERTKETQYF
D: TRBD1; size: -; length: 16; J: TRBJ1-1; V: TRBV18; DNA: TGTGCCAGCTCACCAAACGCAGGGGGCCGGGACACTGAAGCTTTCTTT; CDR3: CASSPNAGGRDTEAFF
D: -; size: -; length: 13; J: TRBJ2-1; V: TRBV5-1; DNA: TGCGCCAGCAGCTTGGCGCAGATGGGCGAGCAGTTCTTC; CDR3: CASSLAQMGEQFF
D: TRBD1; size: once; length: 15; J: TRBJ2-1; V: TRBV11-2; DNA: TGTGCCAGCAGCCACCTACTCCGGGACAGCAATGAGCAGTTCTTC; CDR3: CASSHLLRDSNEQFF
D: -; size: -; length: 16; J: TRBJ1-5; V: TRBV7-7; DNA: TGTGCTAGCAGCTTAGTAGCAGACCTTAGCAATCAGCCCCAGCATTTT; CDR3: CASSLVADLSNQPQHF
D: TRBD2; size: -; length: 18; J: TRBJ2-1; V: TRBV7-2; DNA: TGTGCCAGCAGCTTGGGGCATGCAGCGGGAGGCTCTACATGGGAGCAGTTCTTC; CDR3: CASSLGHAAGGSTWEQFF
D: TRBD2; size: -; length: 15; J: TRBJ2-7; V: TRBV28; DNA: TGTGCCAGCAGTGCCCTTAGCGGGGGTCTCTACGAGCAGTACTTC; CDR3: CASSALSGGLYEQYF
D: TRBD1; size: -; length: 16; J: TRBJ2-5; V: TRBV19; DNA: TGTGCCAGTAGTACGTCCCGACAGGGTGGCGGAGAGACCCAGTACTTC; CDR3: CASSTSRQGGGETQYF
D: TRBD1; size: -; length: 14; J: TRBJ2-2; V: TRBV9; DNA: TGTGCCAGCAGCGTTCAGGGGGAAACCGGGGAGCTGTTTTTT; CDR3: CASSVQGETGELFF
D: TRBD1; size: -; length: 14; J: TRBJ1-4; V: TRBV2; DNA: TGTGCCAGCAATGAAGGGACAGGGAATGAAAAACTGTTTTTT; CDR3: CASNEGTGNEKLFF
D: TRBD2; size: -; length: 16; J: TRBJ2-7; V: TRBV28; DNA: TGTGCCAGCAGGGGAAGTCTAGCGGCCACGACCTACGAGCAGTACTTC; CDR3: CASRGSLAATTYEQYF
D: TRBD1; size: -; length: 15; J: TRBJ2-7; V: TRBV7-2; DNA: TGTGCCAGCAGCCCCGGGACAGGCCAGAGGAGCGAGCAGTACTTC; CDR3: CASSPGTGQRSEQYF
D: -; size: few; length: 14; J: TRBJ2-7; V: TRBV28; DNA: TGTGCCAGCAGTCCAGGGGCAACACCCTACGAGCAGTACTTC; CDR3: CASSPGATPYEQYF